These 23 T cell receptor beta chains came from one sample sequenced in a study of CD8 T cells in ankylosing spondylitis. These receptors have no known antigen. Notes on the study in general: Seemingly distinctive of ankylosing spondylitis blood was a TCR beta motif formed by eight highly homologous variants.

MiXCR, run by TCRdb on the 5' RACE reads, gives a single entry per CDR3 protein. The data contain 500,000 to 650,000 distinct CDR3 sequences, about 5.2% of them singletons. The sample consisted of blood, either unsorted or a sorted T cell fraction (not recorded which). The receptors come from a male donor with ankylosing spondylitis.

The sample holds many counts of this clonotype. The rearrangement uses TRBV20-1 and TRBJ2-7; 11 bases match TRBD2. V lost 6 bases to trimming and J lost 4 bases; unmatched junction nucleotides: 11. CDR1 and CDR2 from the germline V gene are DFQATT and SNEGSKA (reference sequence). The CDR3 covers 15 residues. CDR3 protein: CSATGTSGGLYEQYF. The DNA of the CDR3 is TGCAGTGCGACCGGGACTAGCGGAGGCCTGTACGAGCAGTACTTC.

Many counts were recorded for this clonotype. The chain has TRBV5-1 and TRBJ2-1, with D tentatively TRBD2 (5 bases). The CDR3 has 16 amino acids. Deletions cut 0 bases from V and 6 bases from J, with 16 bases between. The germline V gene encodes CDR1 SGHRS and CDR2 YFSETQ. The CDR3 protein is CASSLAGNLLGNEQFF. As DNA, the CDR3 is TGCGCCAGCAGCTTGGCGGGGAACCTACTGGGCAATGAGCAGTTCTTC.

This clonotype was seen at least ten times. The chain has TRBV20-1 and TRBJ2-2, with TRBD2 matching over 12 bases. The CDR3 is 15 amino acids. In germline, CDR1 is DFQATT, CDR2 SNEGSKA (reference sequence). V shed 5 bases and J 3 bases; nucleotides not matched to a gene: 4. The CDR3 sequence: CSAPTSGSDTGELFF. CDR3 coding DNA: TGCAGTGCTCCGACTAGCGGGAGTGACACCGGGGAGCTGTTTTTT.

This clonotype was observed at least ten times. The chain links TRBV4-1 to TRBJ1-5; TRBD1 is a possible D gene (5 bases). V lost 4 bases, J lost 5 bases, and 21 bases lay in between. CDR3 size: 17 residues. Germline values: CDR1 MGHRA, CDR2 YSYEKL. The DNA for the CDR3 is TGCGCCAGCAGCCGAACCAATACAGGTGTAATGTATCAGCCCCAGCATTTT. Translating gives CASSRTNTGVMYQPQHF.

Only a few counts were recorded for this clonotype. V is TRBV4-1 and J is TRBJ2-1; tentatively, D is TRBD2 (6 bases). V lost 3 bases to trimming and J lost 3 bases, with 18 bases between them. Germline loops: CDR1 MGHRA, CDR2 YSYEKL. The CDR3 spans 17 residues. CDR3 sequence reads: CASSQANGRGLYNEQFF. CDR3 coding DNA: TGCGCCAGCAGCCAGGCCAATGGGCGGGGACTCTACAATGAGCAGTTCTTC.

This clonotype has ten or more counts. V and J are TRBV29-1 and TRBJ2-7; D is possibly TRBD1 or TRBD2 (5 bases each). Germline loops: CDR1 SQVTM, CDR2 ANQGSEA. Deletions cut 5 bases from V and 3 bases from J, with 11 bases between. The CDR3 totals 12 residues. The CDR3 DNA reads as TGCAGCGTTTGGGGGAGAGACTACGAGCAGTACTTC. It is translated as CSVWGRDYEQYF.

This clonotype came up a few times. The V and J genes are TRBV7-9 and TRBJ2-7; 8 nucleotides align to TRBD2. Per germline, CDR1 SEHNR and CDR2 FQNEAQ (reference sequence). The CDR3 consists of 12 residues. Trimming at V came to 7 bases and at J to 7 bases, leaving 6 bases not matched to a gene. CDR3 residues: CASTSRGGEQYF. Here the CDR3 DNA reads TGTGCCAGCACCTCCCGGGGGGGGGAGCAGTACTTC.

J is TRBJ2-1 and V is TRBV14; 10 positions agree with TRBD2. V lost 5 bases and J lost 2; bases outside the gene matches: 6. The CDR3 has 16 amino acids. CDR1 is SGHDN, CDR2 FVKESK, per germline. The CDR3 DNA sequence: TGTGCCAGCAGCTCATATCTAGCGGGAGCCTACAATGAGCAGTTCTTC. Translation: CASSSYLAGAYNEQFF.

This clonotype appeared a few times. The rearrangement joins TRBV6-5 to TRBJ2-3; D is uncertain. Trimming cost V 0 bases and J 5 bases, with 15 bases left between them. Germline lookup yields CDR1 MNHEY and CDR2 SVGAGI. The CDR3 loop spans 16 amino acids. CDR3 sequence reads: CASSYSTRPLRDTQYF. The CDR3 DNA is TGTGCCAGCAGTTACTCGACAAGGCCCCTCCGAGATACGCAGTATTTT.

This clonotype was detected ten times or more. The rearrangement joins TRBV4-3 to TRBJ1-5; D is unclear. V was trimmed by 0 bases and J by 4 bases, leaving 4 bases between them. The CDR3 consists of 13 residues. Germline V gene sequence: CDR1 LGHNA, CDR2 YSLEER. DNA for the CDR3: TGCGCCAGCAGCCAAGACTGGAATCAGCCCCAGCATTTT. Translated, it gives CASSQDWNQPQHF.

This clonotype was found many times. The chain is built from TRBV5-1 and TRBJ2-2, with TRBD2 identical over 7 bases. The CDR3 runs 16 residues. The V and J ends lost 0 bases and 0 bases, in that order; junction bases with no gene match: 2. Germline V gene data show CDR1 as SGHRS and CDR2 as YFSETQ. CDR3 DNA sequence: TGCGCCAGCAGCTTGGACGGGAGGACGAACACCGGGGAGCTGTTTTTT. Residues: CASSLDGRTNTGELFF.

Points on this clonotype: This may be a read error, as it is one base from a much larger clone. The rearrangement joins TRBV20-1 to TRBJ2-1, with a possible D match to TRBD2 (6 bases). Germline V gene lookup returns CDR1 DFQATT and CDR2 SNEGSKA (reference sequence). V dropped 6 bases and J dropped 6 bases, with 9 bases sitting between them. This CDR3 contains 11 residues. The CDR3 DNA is TGCAGTGCGTGGAGGGGCAATGAGCAGTTCTTC. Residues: CSAWRGNEQFF.

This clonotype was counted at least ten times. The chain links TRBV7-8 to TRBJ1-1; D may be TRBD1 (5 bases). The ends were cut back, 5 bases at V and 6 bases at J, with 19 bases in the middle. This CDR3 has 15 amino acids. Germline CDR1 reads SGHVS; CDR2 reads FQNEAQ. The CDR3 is CASSPTRGKRAEAFF. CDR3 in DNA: TGTGCCAGCAGCCCAACCCGGGGGAAGAGGGCTGAAGCTTTCTTT.

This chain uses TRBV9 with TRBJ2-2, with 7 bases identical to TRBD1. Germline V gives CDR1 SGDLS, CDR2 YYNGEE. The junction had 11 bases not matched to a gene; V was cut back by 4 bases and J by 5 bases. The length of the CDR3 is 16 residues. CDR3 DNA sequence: TGTGCCAGCAGCTCAAACCGGGACAGCCTAACCGGGGAGCTGTTTTTT. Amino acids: CASSSNRDSLTGELFF.

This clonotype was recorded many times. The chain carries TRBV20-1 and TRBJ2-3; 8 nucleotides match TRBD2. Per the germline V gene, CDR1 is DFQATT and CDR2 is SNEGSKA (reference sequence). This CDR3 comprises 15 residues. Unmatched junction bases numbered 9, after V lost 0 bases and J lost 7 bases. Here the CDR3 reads CSARDARTSSNTQYF. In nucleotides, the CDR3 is TGCAGTGCTAGAGATGCCCGGACTAGCTCCAATACGCAGTATTTT.

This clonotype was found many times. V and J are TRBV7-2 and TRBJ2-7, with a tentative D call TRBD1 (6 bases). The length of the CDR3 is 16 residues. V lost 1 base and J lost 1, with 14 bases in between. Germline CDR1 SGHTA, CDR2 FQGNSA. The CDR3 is CASSLVRQGLSYEQYF. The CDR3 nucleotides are TGTGCCAGCAGCTTAGTTCGGCAGGGGCTATCCTACGAGCAGTACTTC.

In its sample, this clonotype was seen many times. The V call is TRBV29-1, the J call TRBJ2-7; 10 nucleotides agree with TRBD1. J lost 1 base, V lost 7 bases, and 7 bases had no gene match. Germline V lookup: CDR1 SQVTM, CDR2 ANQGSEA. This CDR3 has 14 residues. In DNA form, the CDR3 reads TGCAGCGCAAGGGACAGGGGTCTTTCCTACGAGCAGTACTTC. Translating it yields CSARDRGLSYEQYF.

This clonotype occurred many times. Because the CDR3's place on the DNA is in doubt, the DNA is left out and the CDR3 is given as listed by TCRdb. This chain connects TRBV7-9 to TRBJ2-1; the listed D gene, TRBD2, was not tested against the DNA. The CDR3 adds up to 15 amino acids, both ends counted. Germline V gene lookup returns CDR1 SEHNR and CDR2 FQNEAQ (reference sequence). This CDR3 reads CASSPRGFAGGAEFF.

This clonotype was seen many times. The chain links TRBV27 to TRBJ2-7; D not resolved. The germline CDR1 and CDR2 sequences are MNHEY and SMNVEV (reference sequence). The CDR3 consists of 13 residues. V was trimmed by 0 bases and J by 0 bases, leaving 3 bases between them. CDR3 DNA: TGTGCCAGCAGTTTATCGCCCTCCTACGAGCAGTACTTC. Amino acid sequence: CASSLSPSYEQYF.

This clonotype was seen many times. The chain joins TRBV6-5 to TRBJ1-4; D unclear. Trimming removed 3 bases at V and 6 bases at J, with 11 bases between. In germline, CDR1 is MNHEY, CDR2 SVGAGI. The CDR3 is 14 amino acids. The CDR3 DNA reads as TGTGCCAGCAGTTATGGTGTGGCAGATGAAAAACTGTTTTTT. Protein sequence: CASSYGVADEKLFF.

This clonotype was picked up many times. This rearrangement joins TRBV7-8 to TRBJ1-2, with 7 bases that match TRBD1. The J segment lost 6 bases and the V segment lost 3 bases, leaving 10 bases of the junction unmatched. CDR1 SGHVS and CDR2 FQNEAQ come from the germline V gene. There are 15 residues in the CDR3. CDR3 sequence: CASSFIRQGVDGYTF. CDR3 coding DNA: TGTGCCAGCAGCTTCATCCGGCAGGGGGTGGATGGCTACACCTTC.

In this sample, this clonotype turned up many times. The CDR3 nucleotides read TGTGCCAGCAGTTCGATAGGCGGGGGTTTGGATACCTTTAGCAATCAGCCCCAGCATTTT. This translates into CASSSIGGGLDTFSNQPQHF. The V and J genes are TRBV28 and TRBJ1-5; D might be TRBD1 (5 bases). CDR1 MDHEN and CDR2 SYDVKM come from the germline V gene. V gave up 4 bases and J gave up 0 bases, with 25 bases separating them. The CDR3 has 20 residues.

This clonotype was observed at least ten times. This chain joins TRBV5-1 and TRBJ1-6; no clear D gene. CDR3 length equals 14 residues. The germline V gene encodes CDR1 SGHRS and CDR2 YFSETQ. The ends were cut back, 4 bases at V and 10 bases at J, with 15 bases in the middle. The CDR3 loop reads CASSLRTEGSPLHF. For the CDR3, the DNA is TGCGCCAGCAGCCTCCGGACGGAAGGCTCACCCCTCCACTTT. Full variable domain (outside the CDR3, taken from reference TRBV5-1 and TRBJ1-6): KAGVTQTPRYLIKTRGQQVTLSCSPISGHRSVSWYQQTPGQGLQFLFEYFSETQRNKGNFPGRFSGRQFSNSRSEMNVSTLELGDSALYLCASSLRTEGSPLHFGNGTRLTVT.